This is a list of T cell receptor beta chains from one sample in a study of cytomegalovirus exposure and HLA in healthy donors. Libraries were prepared by immunoSEQ multiplex PCR; TCRdb keeps only in-frame clonotypes and omits some of them. The sample lists some 150,000 clones; about 86% were seen once. The sample taken for sequencing was PBMCs. The receptors were sampled from a human donor in good health. Each CDR3 is given with its conserved first and last residue. The D gene is left open where the match is weak. Clone size is given for some rows only: seen once, a few or many times, or a class if the clone is expanded.

clone size	D gene	V gene	J gene	CDR3 DNA	CDR3 protein
.	.	TRBV29-1	TRBJ2-1	TGCAGCGCCCGGGGTAGCGGAGCTTACAATGAGCAGTTCTTC	CSARGSGAYNEQFF
.	.	TRBV4-1	TRBJ1-5	TGCGCCAGCAGCCAACCACAGAACAATCAGCCCCAGCATTTT	CASSQPQNNQPQHF
.	.	TRBV9	TRBJ1-1	TGTGCCAGCAGCCCCCGCGGGGGGACTGAAGCTTTCTTT	CASSPRGGTEAFF
.	TRBD1	TRBV28	TRBJ1-2	TGTGCCAGCAGTCTCGAGTTTACAGGGGCCGTCTATGGCTACACCTTC	CASSLEFTGAVYGYTF
.	.	TRBV19	TRBJ2-7	TGTGCCAGTAGTATATCGATTATCGCAGGGACCTACGAGCAGTACTTC	CASSISIIAGTYEQYF
.	.	TRBV4-1	TRBJ2-5	TGCGCCAGCAGCCAAGCGGAGACCCAGTACTTC	CASSQAETQYF
.	.	TRBV2	TRBJ2-5	TGTGCCAGCAGTATGACATGGCAAGAGACCCAGTACTTC	CASSMTWQETQYF
.	.	TRBV4-1	TRBJ1-4	TGCGCCAGCAGCCCCCAAAAGGGGAAGGGTCAAGAAAAACTGTTTTTT	CASSPQKGKGQEKLFF
once	TRBD1	TRBV29-1	TRBJ1-2	TGCAGCGTTCTGGGACAGCTTAAAAACTATGGCTACACCTTC	CSVLGQLKNYGYTF
.	.	TRBV14	TRBJ2-3	TGTGCCAGCAGCCAAGATCTTATAACAGATACGCAGTATTTT	CASSQDLITDTQYF
.	TRBD2	TRBV11-2	TRBJ2-7	TGTGCCAGCAGCCTCCCACTAGCGCCGGGCTACGAGCAGTACTTC	CASSLPLAPGYEQYF
.	TRBD1	TRBV7-3	TRBJ1-1	TGTGCCAGCAGCTTAACGGGGACAGCAAACACTGAAGCTTTCTTT	CASSLTGTANTEAFF
.	TRBD2	TRBV13	TRBJ2-1	TGTGCCAGCAGCTTAGTGCGGGAGGGCCGATTGCGCAATGAGCAGTTCTTC	CASSLVREGRLRNEQFF
many	TRBD1	TRBV29-1	TRBJ1-1	TGCAGCGGCCTCCGGGACAGGAACACTGAAGCTTTCTTT	CSGLRDRNTEAFF
.	.	TRBV27	TRBJ1-1	TGTGCCAGCAGTTTATTGGGGGCCGGGAGGACTGAAGCTTTCTTT	CASSLLGAGRTEAFF
.	.	TRBV11-2	TRBJ2-5	TGTGCCAGCAGCTTAGATCTTAGAGGGACAATGACCCAGTACTTC	CASSLDLRGTMTQYF
.	.	TRBV5-6	TRBJ2-7	TGTGCCAGCAGCTTGGACAGCAACTCCTACGAGCAGTACTTC	CASSLDSNSYEQYF
.	.	TRBV5-1	TRBJ2-7	TGCGCCAGCAGATACCAGGTACAGGAGACCTACGAGCAGTACTTC	CASRYQVQETYEQYF
.	TRBD1	TRBV5-1	TRBJ2-3	TGCGCCAGCAGTAGGACAGGGGGCGTGGGGGCAGATACGCAGTATTTT	CASSRTGGVGADTQYF
.	.	TRBV7-3	TRBJ2-1	TGTGCCAGCAGCTTAGACCAAGACGGGGGTGAGCAGTTCTTC	CASSLDQDGGEQFF
.	.	TRBV6-1	TRBJ1-3	TGTGCCAGCAGTGAAAGCCCCTCTAGTGGAAACACCATATATTTT	CASSESPSSGNTIYF
.	.	TRBV5-6	TRBJ1-4	TGTGCCAGCAAGAACGCGTATGCGGGCATTACAACTAATGAAAAACTGTTTTTT	CASKNAYAGITTNEKLFF
.	.	TRBV19	TRBJ1-1	TGTGCCAGTAGTATAACTGAGAACACTGAAGCTTTCTTT	CASSITENTEAFF
.	.	TRBV29-1	TRBJ1-2	TGCAGCGCTGTGAGGGAACGGGTCCACTATGGCTACACCTTC	CSAVRERVHYGYTF
.	TRBD1	TRBV30	TRBJ2-3	TGTGCCTGGACCAGGGACAGGCAGACAGATACGCAGTATTTT	CAWTRDRQTDTQYF
.	.	TRBV20-1	TRBJ1-1	TGCAGTGCCGGCGGGGAATCTGAAGCTTTCTTT	CSAGGESEAFF
.	.	TRBV7-2	TRBJ2-7	TGTGCCAGCAGCTCTAGAGGACAGACCTACGAGCAGTACTTC	CASSSRGQTYEQYF
few	.	TRBV5-4	TRBJ1-6	TGTGCCAGCAGCCCCTCCACAGGATTAGATTCACCCCTCCACTTT	CASSPSTGLDSPLHF
.	.	TRBV19	TRBJ2-7	TGTGCCAGTAGTCTGTACTGGAGCTCCTACGAGCAGTACTTC	CASSLYWSSYEQYF
.	TRBD1	TRBV15	TRBJ1-1	TGTGCCACCAGCAGAGGGGGACAGGGCGATGGGACCACTGAAGCTTTCTTT	CATSRGGQGDGTTEAFF
.	TRBD2	TRBV7-2	TRBJ2-1	TGTGCCAGCAGTCCAGGGACTAGCGGGAGGTCCTACAATGAGCAGTTCTTC	CASSPGTSGRSYNEQFF
.	TRBD1	TRBV27	TRBJ2-7	TGTGCCAGCAGGGGAGAAACAGGGGACTACGAGCAGTACTTC	CASRGETGDYEQYF
.	TRBD1	TRBV6-1	TRBJ2-7	TGTGCCAGCACCAGGGGGTTTACCTACGAGCAGTACTTC	CASTRGFTYEQYF
.	.	TRBV6-6	TRBJ2-1	TGTGCCAGCAGCCCCTATGCGGACTCCTCCTACAATGAGCAGTTCTTC	CASSPYADSSYNEQFF
.	.	TRBV30	TRBJ2-1	TGTGCCTGGAGCTCGGGAGTTCAGAATGAGCAGTTCTTC	CAWSSGVQNEQFF
.	TRBD2	TRBV7-2	TRBJ2-5	TGTGCCAGCAGCTTAGGACTAGCGGGAGAGTACAGACCGCAAGAGACCCAGTACTTC	CASSLGLAGEYRPQETQYF
few	.	TRBV25-1	TRBJ1-2	TGTGCCAGCAGTGGCACCCTCGGGGGGGGAGCAGTCCTTGGCTACACCTTC	CASSGTLGGGAVLGYTF
.	.	TRBV7-9	TRBJ1-1	TGTGCCAGCTTTCCGACCGAGGCAGCTTTCTTT	CASFPTEAAFF
.	TRBD1	TRBV5-1	TRBJ1-4	TGCGCCAGCACGGAGGGGGCCTCTAATGAAAAACTGTTTTTT	CASTEGASNEKLFF
.	TRBD2	TRBV30	TRBJ2-5	TGTGCCTGGAGCGAGGGACTAGCGGGGAGCACGGCCCAGTACTTC	CAWSEGLAGSTAQYF
.	.	TRBV10-3	TRBJ1-5	TGTGCCATCAGTGCTGGGCCTCAGGGCCAGCATTTT	CAISAGPQGQHF
.	TRBD1	TRBV5-1	TRBJ2-7	TGCGCCAGCACCCGGGACAGGCTCTCCTACGAGCAGTACTTC	CASTRDRLSYEQYF
.	.	TRBV5-6	TRBJ2-3	TGTGCCAGCAGCTACGTGACGGGAGATACAGATACGCAGTATTTT	CASSYVTGDTDTQYF
.	.	TRBV27	TRBJ1-1	TGTGCCAGCAGTTTAGAGACAGGGAACACTGAAGCTTTCTTT	CASSLETGNTEAFF
.	TRBD2	TRBV7-3	TRBJ2-1	TGTGCCAGCAGCCCGGGACTAGCGTATTACAATGAGCAGTTCTTC	CASSPGLAYYNEQFF
.	TRBD1	TRBV6-5	TRBJ2-6	TGTGCCAGCAGGTCGGACAGGGCCGGGGCCAACGTCCTGACTTTC	CASRSDRAGANVLTF
.	.	TRBV11-3	TRBJ1-1	TGTGCCAGCAGCTCCCCCCCCTCAGTCACTGAAGCTTTCTTT	CASSSPPSVTEAFF
few	.	TRBV4-1	TRBJ2-7	TGCGCCAGCAGCCAAGTTACAGGGTTTGGCGAGCAGTACTTC	CASSQVTGFGEQYF